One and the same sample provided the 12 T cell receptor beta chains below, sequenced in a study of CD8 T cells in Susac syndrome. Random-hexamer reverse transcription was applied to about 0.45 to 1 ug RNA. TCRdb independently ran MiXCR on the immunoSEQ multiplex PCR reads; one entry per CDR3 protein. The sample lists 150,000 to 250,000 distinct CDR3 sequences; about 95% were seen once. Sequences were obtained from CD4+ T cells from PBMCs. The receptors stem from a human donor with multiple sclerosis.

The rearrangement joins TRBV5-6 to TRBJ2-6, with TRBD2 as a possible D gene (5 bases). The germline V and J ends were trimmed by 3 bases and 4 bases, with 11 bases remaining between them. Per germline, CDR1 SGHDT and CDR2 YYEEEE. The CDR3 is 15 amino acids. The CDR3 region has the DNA TGTGCCAGCAGCTGGGGAGTTAGCGGGGCCAACGTCCTGACTTTC. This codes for CASSWGVSGANVLTF.

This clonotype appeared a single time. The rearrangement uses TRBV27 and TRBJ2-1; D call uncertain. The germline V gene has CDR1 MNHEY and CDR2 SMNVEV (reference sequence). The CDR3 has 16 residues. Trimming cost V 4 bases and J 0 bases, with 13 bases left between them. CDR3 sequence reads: CASSSGQVRSYNEQFF. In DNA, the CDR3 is TGTGCCAGCAGTTCTGGGCAGGTTCGCTCCTACAATGAGCAGTTCTTC.

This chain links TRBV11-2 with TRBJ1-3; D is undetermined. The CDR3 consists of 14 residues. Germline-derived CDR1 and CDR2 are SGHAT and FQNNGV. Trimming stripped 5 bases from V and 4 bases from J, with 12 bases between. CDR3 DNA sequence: TGTGCCAGCAGCCCAACCTCCCCGGGAAACACCATATATTTT. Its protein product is CASSPTSPGNTIYF.

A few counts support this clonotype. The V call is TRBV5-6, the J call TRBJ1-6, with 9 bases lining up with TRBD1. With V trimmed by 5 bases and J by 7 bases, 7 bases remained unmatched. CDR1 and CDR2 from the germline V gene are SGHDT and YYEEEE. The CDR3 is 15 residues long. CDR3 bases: TGTGCCAGCAGTGGGACAGGGAGGAGGAATTCACCCCTCCACTTT. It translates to CASSGTGRRNSPLHF.

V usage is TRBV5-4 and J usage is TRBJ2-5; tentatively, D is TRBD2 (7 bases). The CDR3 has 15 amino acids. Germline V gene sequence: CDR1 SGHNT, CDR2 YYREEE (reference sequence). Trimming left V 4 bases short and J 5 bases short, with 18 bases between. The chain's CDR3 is CASSPGGSKAETQYF. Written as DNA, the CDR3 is TGTGCCAGCAGCCCGGGGGGCAGTAAGGCTGAGACCCAGTACTTC.

The DNA of the CDR3 is TGCAGCGTTGAAGATGGGGCGGATGGCTACACCTTC. Translation gives CSVEDGADGYTF. V usage is TRBV29-1 and J usage is TRBJ1-2; possibly TRBD1 for D (5 bases). The V gene's germline CDR1 is SQVTM and CDR2 ANQGSEA. V was cut by 0 bases and J by 6 bases, with 8 bases left in between. CDR3 length: 12 amino acids.

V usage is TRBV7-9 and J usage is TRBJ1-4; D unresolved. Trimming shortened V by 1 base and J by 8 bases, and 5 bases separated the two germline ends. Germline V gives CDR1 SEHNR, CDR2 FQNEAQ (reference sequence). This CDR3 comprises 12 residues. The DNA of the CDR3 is TGTGCCAGCAGCTTAGGAGGAGAAAAACTGTTTTTT. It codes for CASSLGGEKLFF.

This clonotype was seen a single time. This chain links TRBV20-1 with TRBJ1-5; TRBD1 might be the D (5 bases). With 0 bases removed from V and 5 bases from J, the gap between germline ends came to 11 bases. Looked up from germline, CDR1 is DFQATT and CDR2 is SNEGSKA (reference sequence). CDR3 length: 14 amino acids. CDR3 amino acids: CSARDRVGYQPQHF. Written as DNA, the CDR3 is TGCAGTGCTAGAGACAGGGTAGGATATCAGCCCCAGCATTTT.

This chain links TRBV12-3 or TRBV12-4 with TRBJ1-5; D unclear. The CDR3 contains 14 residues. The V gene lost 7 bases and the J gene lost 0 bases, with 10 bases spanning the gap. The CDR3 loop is CASTIGYSNQPQHF. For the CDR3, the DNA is TGTGCCAGCACGATAGGGTATAGCAATCAGCCCCAGCATTTT.

The CDR3 DNA sequence: TGTGCCAGCAGCGCTACAGGGCGAGGTGGCTACACCTTC. It yields the protein CASSATGRGGYTF. The rearrangement links TRBV5-6 to TRBJ1-2, with a weak D call TRBD1 (6 bases). The CDR3 is made up of 13 amino acids. Trimming left V 4 bases short and J 7 bases short, with 14 bases between. Germline CDR1 SGHDT, CDR2 YYEEEE.

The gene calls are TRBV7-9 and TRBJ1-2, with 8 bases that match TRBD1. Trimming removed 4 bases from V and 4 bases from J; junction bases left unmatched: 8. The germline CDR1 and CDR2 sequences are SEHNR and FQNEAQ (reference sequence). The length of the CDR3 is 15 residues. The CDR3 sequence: CASSSSGGAGYGYTF. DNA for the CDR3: TGTGCCAGCAGCTCCTCAGGGGGCGCTGGCTATGGCTACACCTTC.

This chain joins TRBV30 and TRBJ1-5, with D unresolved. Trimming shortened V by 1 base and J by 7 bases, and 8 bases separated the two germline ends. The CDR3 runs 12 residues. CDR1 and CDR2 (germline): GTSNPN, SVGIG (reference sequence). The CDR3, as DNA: TGTGCCTGGAGTGAAGGACGCCAGCCCCAGCATTTT. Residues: CAWSEGRQPQHF.